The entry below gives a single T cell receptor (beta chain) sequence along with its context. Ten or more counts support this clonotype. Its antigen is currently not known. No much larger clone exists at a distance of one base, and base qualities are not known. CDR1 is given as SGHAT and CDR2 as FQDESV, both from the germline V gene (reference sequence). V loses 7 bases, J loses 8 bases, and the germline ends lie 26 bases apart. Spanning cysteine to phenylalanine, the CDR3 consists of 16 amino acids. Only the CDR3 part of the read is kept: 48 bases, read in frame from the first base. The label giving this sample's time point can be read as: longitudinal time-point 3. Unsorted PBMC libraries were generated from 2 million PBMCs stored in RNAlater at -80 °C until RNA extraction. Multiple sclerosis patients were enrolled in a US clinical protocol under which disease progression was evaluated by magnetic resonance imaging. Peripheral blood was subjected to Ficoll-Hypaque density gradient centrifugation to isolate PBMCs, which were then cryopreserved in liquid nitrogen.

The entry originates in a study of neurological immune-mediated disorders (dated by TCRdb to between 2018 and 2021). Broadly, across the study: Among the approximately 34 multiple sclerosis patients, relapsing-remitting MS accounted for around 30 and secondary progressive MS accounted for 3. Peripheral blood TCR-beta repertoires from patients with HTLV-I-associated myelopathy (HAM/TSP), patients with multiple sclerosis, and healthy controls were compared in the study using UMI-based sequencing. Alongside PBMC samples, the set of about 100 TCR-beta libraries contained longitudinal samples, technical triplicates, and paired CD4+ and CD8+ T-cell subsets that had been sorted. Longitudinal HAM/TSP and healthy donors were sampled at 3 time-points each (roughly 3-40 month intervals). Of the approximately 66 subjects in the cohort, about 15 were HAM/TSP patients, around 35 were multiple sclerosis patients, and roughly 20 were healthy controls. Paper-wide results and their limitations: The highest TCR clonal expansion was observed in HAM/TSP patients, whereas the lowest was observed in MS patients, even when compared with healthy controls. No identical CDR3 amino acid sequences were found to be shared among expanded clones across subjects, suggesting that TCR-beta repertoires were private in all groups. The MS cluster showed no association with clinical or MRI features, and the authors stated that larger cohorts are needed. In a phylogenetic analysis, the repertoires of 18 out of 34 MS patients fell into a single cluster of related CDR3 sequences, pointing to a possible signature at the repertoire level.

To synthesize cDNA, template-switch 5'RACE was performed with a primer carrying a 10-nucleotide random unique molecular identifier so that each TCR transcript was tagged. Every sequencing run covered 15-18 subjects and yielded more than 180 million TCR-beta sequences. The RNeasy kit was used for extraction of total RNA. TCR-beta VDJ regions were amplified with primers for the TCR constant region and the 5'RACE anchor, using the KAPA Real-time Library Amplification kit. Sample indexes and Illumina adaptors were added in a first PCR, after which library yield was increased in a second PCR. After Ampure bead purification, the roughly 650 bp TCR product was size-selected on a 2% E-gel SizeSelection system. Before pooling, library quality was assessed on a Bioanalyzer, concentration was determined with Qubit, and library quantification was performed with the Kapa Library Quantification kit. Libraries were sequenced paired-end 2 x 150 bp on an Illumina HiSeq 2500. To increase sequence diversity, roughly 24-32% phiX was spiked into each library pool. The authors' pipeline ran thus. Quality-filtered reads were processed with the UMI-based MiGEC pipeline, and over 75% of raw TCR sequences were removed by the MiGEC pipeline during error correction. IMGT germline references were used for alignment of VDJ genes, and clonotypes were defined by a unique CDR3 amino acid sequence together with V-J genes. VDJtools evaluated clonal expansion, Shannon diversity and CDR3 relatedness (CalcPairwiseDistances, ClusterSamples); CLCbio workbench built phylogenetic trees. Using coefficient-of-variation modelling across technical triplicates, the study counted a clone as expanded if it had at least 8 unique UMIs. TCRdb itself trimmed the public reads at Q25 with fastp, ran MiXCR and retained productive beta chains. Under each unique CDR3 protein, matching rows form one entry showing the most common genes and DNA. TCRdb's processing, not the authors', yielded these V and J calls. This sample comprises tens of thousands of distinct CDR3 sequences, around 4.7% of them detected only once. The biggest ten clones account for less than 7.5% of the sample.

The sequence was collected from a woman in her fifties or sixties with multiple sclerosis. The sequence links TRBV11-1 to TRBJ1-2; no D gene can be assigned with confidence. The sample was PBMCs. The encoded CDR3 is CASTERPDGRLGGYTF. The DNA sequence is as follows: TGTGCCAGCACCGAAAGACCGGACGGACGCCTAGGAGGCTACACCTTC.